What follows is one TCR beta chain and its context. Its target is unknown. This sample was taken from a study of cytomegalovirus exposure and HLA in healthy donors. Findings and caveats of the study: The classifier reportedly diagnosed cytomegalovirus status with high sensitivity and specificity. In an earlier analysis, about 90% or about 30%: the productive usage of most TCR beta V segments.

Deletions cut 5 bases from V and 4 bases from J, with 12 bases between. The germline V gene encodes CDR1 SGHVS and CDR2 FQNEAQ. There are 15 residues in the CDR3. The PCR used 60 Vbeta and 13 Jbeta primers. Using immunoSEQ multiplex PCR, the repertoire was profiled, and TCRdb retains in-frame clones only, with some absent. The repertoire holds 200,000 to 250,000 clones, about 80% seen once, with 0.63% in the top ten. What was sequenced was PBMCs. This chain connects TRBV7-8 to TRBJ2-6; D ambiguous. The TCR was taken from a man aged 18 to 30 in good health and CMV-seronegative. CDR3 residues: CASSINGYGANVLTF. CDR3 nucleotide sequence: TGTGCCAGCAGCATTAACGGGTACGGGGCCAACGTCCTGACTTTC.